This TCR beta chain was obtained from a study of CD8+ T cells in alopecia areata. The CDR3 sequence is 13 residues long. Germline assignment: CDR1 NNHDY and CDR2 SYVADS. Deletions cut 4 bases from V and 0 bases from J, with 8 bases between. Researchers sorted pooled cutaneous lymph node cells on the basis of CD4, CD8alpha, NKG2D, NKG2ACE and other markers. RNA extraction was followed by reverse transcription into cDNA, which acted as the sequencing template. TCRdb's copy holds only in-frame clones and misses some; the assay was immunoSEQ multiplex PCR. The repertoire consists of 250,000 or so clones, none detected only once. Turning to this clone: A read error is possible here, since a much larger clone lies one base away. Gene and germline names: mouse. The CDR3 end is not reached by the read, which stops 4 residues before it; the germline J gene fills it in. Different DNA sequences within this sample yield the same CDR3.

The chain joins TRBV13-3 to TRBJ2-7; a possible D gene is TRBD1 (6 bases). The TCR was taken from a C3H/HeJ mouse with alopecia areata. The strain's MHC: H2-k. Input material: CD4+ T cells sorted from a lymph node. The CDR3 reads CASSRDISYEQYF. The sequenced part of the CDR3 DNA is TGTGCCAGCAGTCGGGACATCTCCTAT.